These 12 T cell receptor beta chains came from one sample sequenced in a study of early T cells in non-severe SARS-CoV-2 infection. Via MiXCR, TCRdb re-called the 5' RACE reads, giving one row per CDR3 protein. The sample includes about 48,000 distinct CDR3 sequences, roughly 5.4% of them seen just once. Source: whole blood, taken at baseline. The receptors originated from an adult who was a healthcare worker with PCR-confirmed SARS-CoV-2 infection or an uninfected control (not recorded which).

The J gene is TRBJ2-5, the V gene TRBV29-1, with 13 bases that match TRBD2. This CDR3 has 16 amino acids. Germline V gene sequence: CDR1 SQVTM, CDR2 ANQGSEA. The V gene end was trimmed by 3 bases and the J gene end by 3 bases; junction bases not matched to a gene: 7. CDR3 protein: CSVEWLGLAGEETQYF. CDR3 nucleotides: TGCAGCGTTGAGTGGCTTGGACTAGCGGGAGAAGAGACCCAGTACTTC.

This clonotype was picked up many times. V is TRBV6-1 and J is TRBJ1-1, with D possibly being TRBD1 (5 bases). Germline CDR1 is MNHNS and CDR2 is SASEGT. This CDR3 is 12 amino acids long. The V end lost 5 bases, the J end lost 4 bases, and 8 bases lay between the germline ends. This CDR3 is CASSWGGTEAFF. The CDR3 coding sequence is TGTGCCAGCAGTTGGGGGGGCACTGAAGCTTTCTTT.

The V call is TRBV7-9, the J call TRBJ2-7; TRBD1 is a possible D gene (5 bases). Trimming removed 7 bases from V and 0 bases from J, with 16 bases in between. This CDR3 spans 15 amino acids. CDR1 is SEHNR, CDR2 FQNEAQ, per germline (reference sequence). This CDR3 is CASTPSSDNSYEQYF. In DNA form, the CDR3 reads TGTGCCAGCACCCCCTCCTCGGACAACTCCTACGAGCAGTACTTC.

There are many counts of this clonotype. The chain has TRBV5-8 and TRBJ2-7; 12 bases map to TRBD1. There are 14 residues in the CDR3. Germline CDR1 SGHTS, CDR2 YDEGEE. Trimming removed 4 bases from V and 5 bases from J; junction bases left unmatched: 4. This CDR3 reads CASSRDRGPNEQYF. In DNA form, the CDR3 reads TGTGCCAGCAGCCGGGACAGGGGGCCTAACGAGCAGTACTTC.

This clonotype was counted many times. This chain joins TRBV9 and TRBJ2-1, with 12 positions matching TRBD2. Germline V gene data show CDR1 as SGDLS and CDR2 as YYNGEE. CDR3 length: 17 amino acids. Trimming at V came to 4 bases and at J to 8 bases, leaving 13 bases not matched to a gene. CDR3 sequence reads: CASSQGLAGAAPHEQFF. The CDR3 DNA is TGTGCCAGCAGCCAGGGACTAGCGGGCGCGGCGCCCCATGAGCAGTTCTTC.

Concerning this clonotype itself: Just one base apart from a much larger clone, this may be a read error. The chain couples TRBV6-6 to TRBJ2-5, with D unresolved. CDR1 and CDR2 from the germline V gene are MNHNY and SVGAGI (reference sequence). The CDR3 runs to 15 residues. The CDR3 loop is CASSYSRTWTETQHF. As DNA, the CDR3 is TGTGCCAGCAGTTACTCTCGGACGTGGACGGAGACCCAGCACTTC.

In this sample, this clonotype turned up many times. The rearrangement uses TRBV29-1 and TRBJ1-1; possible D gene TRBD1, 5 bases. The CDR3 consists of 13 residues. Per the germline V gene, CDR1 is SQVTM and CDR2 is ANQGSEA. The CDR3 region is CTSSRTHNTEAFF. Here the CDR3 DNA reads TGCACCTCCTCCCGGACACACAACACTGAAGCTTTCTTT.

This clonotype has a count of ten or more. The chain couples TRBV20-1 to TRBJ2-1, with 13 bases aligning to TRBD2. The CDR3 contains 15 residues. Trimming took 0 bases from V and 7 from J; bases not matched to a gene: 3. Germline V gene lookup returns CDR1 DFQATT and CDR2 SNEGSKA (reference sequence). This CDR3 is CSARETSGRQNEQFF. CDR3 nucleotide sequence: TGCAGTGCTAGAGAGACTAGCGGGAGGCAGAATGAGCAGTTCTTC.

This clonotype came up many times. The chain links TRBV4-1 to TRBJ2-1, with 9 nucleotides matching TRBD2. The V gene's germline CDR1 is MGHRA and CDR2 YSYEKL. V trimming: 3 bases; J trimming: 14 bases; junction bases outside the gene matches: 8. CDR3 length equals 13 residues. CDR3 in amino acids: CASSQELAGKEFF. The CDR3 region has the DNA TGCGCCAGCAGCCAGGAACTAGCGGGTAAAGAGTTCTTC.

In this sample, this clonotype turned up many times. The chain recombines TRBV5-1 with TRBJ1-6; 8 bases are a match to TRBD1. V was pared by 4 bases and J by 7 bases, with 4 bases of the junction left unmatched. The CDR3 has 14 amino acids. Germline CDR1 is SGHRS and CDR2 is YFSETQ. The CDR3 sequence: CASSRTGPNSPLHF. The CDR3 DNA follows: TGCGCCAGCAGCAGGACAGGGCCAAATTCACCCCTCCACTTT.

This clonotype was seen repeatedly, ten times or more. This chain uses TRBV27 with TRBJ2-3; D is unclear. V was clipped by 2 bases and J by 3 bases, with 21 bases between them. This CDR3 region has 18 residues. Per germline, CDR1 MNHEY and CDR2 SMNVEV (reference sequence). CDR3 residues: CASSLKALTTKGTDTQYF. In DNA form, the CDR3 reads TGTGCCAGCAGTTTAAAGGCCCTCACGACAAAAGGGACAGATACGCAGTATTTT.

This clonotype was detected ten times or more. The V call is TRBV30, the J call TRBJ1-4; 7 bases match TRBD1. The junction had 5 bases not matched to a gene; V was cut back by 2 bases and J by 8 bases. This CDR3 has 13 amino acids. Germline-derived CDR1 and CDR2 are GTSNPN and SVGIG (reference sequence). The CDR3 region is CAWSRQGSEKLFF. DNA for the CDR3: TGTGCCTGGAGTCGACAGGGATCGGAAAAACTGTTTTTT.